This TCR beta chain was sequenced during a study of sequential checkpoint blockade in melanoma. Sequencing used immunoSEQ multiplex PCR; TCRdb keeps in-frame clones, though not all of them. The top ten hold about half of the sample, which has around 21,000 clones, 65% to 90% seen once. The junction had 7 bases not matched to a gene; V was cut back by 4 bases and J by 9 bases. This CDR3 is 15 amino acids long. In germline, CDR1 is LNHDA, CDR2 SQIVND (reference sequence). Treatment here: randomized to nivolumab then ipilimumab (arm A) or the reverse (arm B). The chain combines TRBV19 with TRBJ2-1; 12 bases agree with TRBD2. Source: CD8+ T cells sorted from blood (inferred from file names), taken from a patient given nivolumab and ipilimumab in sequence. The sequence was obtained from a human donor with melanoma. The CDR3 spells CASSRTSGDFSEQFF. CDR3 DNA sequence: TGTGCCAGTAGTAGGACTAGCGGGGATTTTAGTGAGCAGTTCTTC.